This T cell receptor beta chain was retrieved from a study of cytomegalovirus exposure and HLA in healthy donors (dated 2017 in TCRdb). For context, the study as a whole: A later analysis indicated that the 95 to 150 validation repertoires were generated on the platform also employed for the roughly 730 repertoires of the first cohort. Along with the approximately 700-subject first cohort, a separate validation cohort of over 90 different subjects was used. The study aimed to test whether cataloging public T cell receptors could reveal signatures of past pathogen exposure. To predict cytomegalovirus infection status, the study combined high-throughput TCR immunosequencing, statistical association of individual TCRs with disease status, and machine learning.

Library preparation was by the immunoSEQ multiplex PCR assay. The source study handled its data this way. To diagnose cytomegalovirus status from the catalog of TCR beta chain sequences, a statistical classification framework was built. TCRdb carries this immuneACCESS record with in-frame sequences only. Its versions omit some clonotypes, under half of them owing to an unresolved V gene in the studies checked, with the rest unexplained. That table furnishes V, J and clone size, whereas the DNA furnished D and trimming. Recorded for this sample are approximately 170,000 clones; around four fifths of them occurred a single time. Over 2% of the sample belongs to the ten largest clones. With regard to this clone: This clone's antigen is unknown. Base qualities are missing; no much larger clone stands one base away.

The donors belonged to the validation cohort of 120 subjects, which was separate from the approximately 700-subject first cohort. General study outcomes and caveats: The classifier was reported to diagnose cytomegalovirus status with high specificity and sensitivity in both the original and validation cohorts. The authors suggested that the approach could potentially be extended to other disease states and immunological phenotypes. In vitro tests confirmed that a few of the cytomegalovirus-associated TCR beta chains recognize cytomegalovirus antigens. While some public TCRs were present in many individuals, most TCR sequences turned up only very rarely across donors. The study gave a list of some 150 TCR beta chains associated with cytomegalovirus. Subsequent analysis determined that TCRs grouped into clusters in the first cohort also showed a tendency toward co-occurrence across the 130 or so validation repertoires, and 85% to 95% of cluster scores exceeded 0. The validation cohort had no HLA typing available for a later analysis, so co-occurrence within that cohort was assessed over all 120 or so repertoires.

CDR1 and CDR2, per the germline V gene, are SGDLS and YYNGEE. Compared with germline, V lacks 4 bases and J lacks 2 bases; bases without a gene match: 10. The CDR3, from cysteine to phenylalanine, totals 18 residues. Only CDR3 DNA remains: 54 bases, in frame from the first base. This sequence was found in a man aged 25-45 years in good health and CMV-seropositive. Sequenced input: PBMCs. This sequence uses TRBV9 and TRBJ2-6; 9 bases in the junction line up with TRBD2. CDR3 loop: CASSPHQRGAPGANVLTF. The nucleotide sequence reads TGTGCCAGCAGCCCCCACCAGCGGGGGGCCCCTGGGGCCAACGTCCTGACTTTC.